This T cell receptor (beta chain) was observed in a study of technical replicates of blood from a handful of donors. Generated by immunoSEQ multiplex PCR, the TCRdb table keeps only in-frame clones and is missing some. The sample carries roughly 100,000 clones, around 96% recorded once. The CDR3 has 16 residues. After removal of 0 bases from V and 2 bases from J, the junction contained 7 bases not matched to a gene. Germline lookup yields CDR1 SGHRS and CDR2 YFSETQ. Input material: T cells isolated from PBMCs. The J gene is TRBJ2-7, the V gene TRBV5-1; 8 nucleotides align to TRBD2. The TCR sequence derives from a human donor in good health. CDR3 sequence: CASSLAYSGAAYEQYF. The CDR3 bases are TGCGCCAGCAGCTTGGCCTATAGCGGGGCCGCCTACGAGCAGTACTTC.